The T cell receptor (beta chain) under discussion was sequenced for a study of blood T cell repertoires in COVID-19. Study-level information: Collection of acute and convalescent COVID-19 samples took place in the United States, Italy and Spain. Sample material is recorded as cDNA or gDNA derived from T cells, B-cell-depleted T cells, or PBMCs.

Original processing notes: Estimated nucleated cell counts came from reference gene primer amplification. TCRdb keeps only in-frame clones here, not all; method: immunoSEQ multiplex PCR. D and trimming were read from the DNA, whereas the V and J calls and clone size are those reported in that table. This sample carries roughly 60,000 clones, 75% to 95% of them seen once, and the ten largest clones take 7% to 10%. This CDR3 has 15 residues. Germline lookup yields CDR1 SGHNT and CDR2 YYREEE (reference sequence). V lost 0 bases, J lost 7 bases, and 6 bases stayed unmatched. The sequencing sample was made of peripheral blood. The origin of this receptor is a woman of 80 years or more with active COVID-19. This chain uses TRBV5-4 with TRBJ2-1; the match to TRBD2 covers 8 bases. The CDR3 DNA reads TGTGCCAGCAGCTTGGCCAGGACTAGCAGAAATGAGCAGTTCTTC. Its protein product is CASSLARTSRNEQFF.